This TCR beta chain was sequenced during a study of Graves' ophthalmopathy and Graves' hyperthyroidism (dated by TCRdb to about 2018). For context, the study as a whole: A patient counted as having stable hyperthyroidism if there was no progression to ophthalmopathy within 18 months of follow-up. To tell Graves' ophthalmopathy apart from Graves' hyperthyroidism, and to predict which patients would progress to ophthalmopathy, the study relied on TCR beta repertoire signatures. In total, 135 blood samples were TCR-sequenced: approximately 42 ophthalmopathy, some 80 hyperthyroidism and about 17 hyperthyroidism-to-ophthalmopathy patients. To explore V-J signatures that distinguish ophthalmopathy from hyperthyroidism, a discovery set of about a hundred patients was enrolled, made up of around 40 with ophthalmopathy and 55 to 65 with stable hyperthyroidism. An independent validation cohort comprised 18 hyperthyroidism patients and about 16 patients who later progressed from hyperthyroidism to ophthalmopathy. In over 5 hyperthyroidism patients, the T-cell repertoire of thyroid tissue was compared with the T-cell repertoire of blood. Following sample collection, hyperthyroidism patients were given methimazole at a starting dose of 30 mg daily, and ophthalmopathy patients were given high-dose intravenous methylprednisolone.

Hyperthyroidism patients were newly diagnosed, with disease duration under 2 months, and aged 18 to 65 years. Patients were excluded if they had other autoimmune diseases, uncontrolled infections, pregnancy or lactation. Clinical symptoms, serum thyroxine, TRAb, thyroid ultrasound and orbital computed tomography were used for diagnosis. Total RNA was extracted using Trizol reagent, and RNA quality was checked on an Agilent 2100 Bioanalyzer. For repertoire sequencing, the TCR beta CDR3 regions were amplified from RNA transcripts. HTBI primers and the Qiagen OneStep RT-PCR kit were used in a first-round RT-PCR, which was followed by a second-round multiplex PCR, size selection and purification. Libraries were sequenced paired-end with 100 bp reads on an Illumina HiSeq2000. The authors' pipeline ran thus. SOAPnuke was used to process the reads, throwing out any read that had adapters, had uncalled bases, had a mean Phred below 15, or lacked an exact constant-primer or identifier match. High-quality paired reads were merged with COPE v1.2.5. Clonotypes were defined as unique nucleotide sequences and were aligned to IMGT TRB V, D and J references using MiTCR v1.1. The analysis was limited to V-J combinations with a frequency above 0.0001, which together covered approximately 99% of repertoires. For each V-J combination, a TCR clonal expansion and chaos score was defined as F50 clonal expansion divided by the chaos observed in the TCRdist matrix. Features were reduced by Welch's t-statistics and random forest to approximately 13 V-J combinations, which fed a naive Bayes classifier. Thyroid-blood repertoire similarity was quantified with the Morisita-Horn index. TCRdb redid the processing of the public reads, applying fastp at Q25 and MiXCR, and retained in-frame beta chains. All rows with the same CDR3 protein become a single entry with the most common DNA and genes. The V and J calls and clone size come from TCRdb's table, not from the authors' own analysis. The sample yields around 1,200,000 distinct CDR3 sequences; around a third were counted once. The ten largest account for 11% of the sample.

The full study reports these points: In cross-validation, the 13-signature model distinguished ophthalmopathy from stable hyperthyroidism with 85% to 90% sensitivity and roughly 81% specificity, and in the test set the corresponding values were approximately 79% and 70%. In validation, the model predicted ophthalmopathy progression with about 70% sensitivity and less than 80% specificity; some 13 predicted patients were CT-confirmed with GO in a median of about 7.1 months. Sample size was not predetermined statistically, and investigators were not blinded to group allocation. Most of the expanded thyroid clonotypes with a frequency above 0.001 were also detected in blood, and it was suggested that the thyroid immune response may be reflected by blood repertoires.

V and J are truncated by 5 bases and 1 base respectively, leaving an intervening sequence of 9 bases. The CDR3 measures 14 amino acids from cysteine to phenylalanine. The only DNA kept is the CDR3, 42 bases in frame from the first base. Reading the germline V gene gives CDR1 SGHVS and CDR2 FNYEAQ. This clonotype was recorded many times. This clone's antigen is unknown. Base qualities are not provided; no much larger clone lies one nucleotide away. The V gene is TRBV7-6 and the J gene is TRBJ1-3; the D region possibly corresponds to TRBD1 (5 bases align). This TCR was sampled from an adult man with Graves' hyperthyroidism. The sample taken for sequencing was peripheral blood or thyroid tissue (not recorded which). The nucleotide sequence reads TGTGCCAGCAGCAAAGAGGGGTCTGGAAACACCATATATTTT. This is translated as CASSKEGSGNTIYF.